One and the same sample provided the 30 T cell receptor beta chains below, sequenced in a study of cytomegalovirus exposure and HLA in healthy donors. Primers included in the PCR were 60 Vbeta and 13 Jbeta primers. TCRdb's copy holds only in-frame clones and misses some; the assay was immunoSEQ multiplex PCR. There are under 200,000 clones in the sample; over 60% occur only once, and around 6% lies in the top ten. The material sequenced was PBMCs. The source is a man in his forties in good health and CMV-seronegative.

This chain joins TRBV6-1 and TRBJ1-6; D unresolved. Per germline, CDR1 MNHNS and CDR2 SASEGT. V lost 7 bases and J lost 6, with 13 bases in between. The CDR3 loop spans 14 amino acids. The CDR3 loop reads CASMREGFNSPLHF. Here the CDR3 DNA reads TGTGCCAGCATGAGGGAAGGATTTAATTCACCCCTCCACTTT.

V and J are TRBV10-3 and TRBJ2-5; 7 positions match TRBD1. Germline CDR1 reads ENHRY; CDR2 reads SYGVKD. Trimming cost V 7 bases and J 5 bases; bases outside gene matches: 7. The CDR3 covers 13 residues. CDR3 loop: CAINDRVQETQYF. The CDR3 region has the DNA TGTGCCATCAACGACAGGGTCCAGGAGACCCAGTACTTC.

V usage is TRBV2 and J usage is TRBJ2-1; 10 bases line up with TRBD2. J gave up 7 bases and V 6 bases, and 9 bases lay outside the gene matches. The germline V gene has CDR1 SNHLY and CDR2 FYNNEI. This CDR3 is built from 15 residues. The CDR3 protein is CASSLSGGAENEQFF. Written as DNA, the CDR3 is TGTGCCAGCAGCTTAAGCGGGGGGGCCGAAAATGAGCAGTTCTTC.

The chain uses TRBV19 and TRBJ2-3; D is unresolved. The germline V and J ends were trimmed by 2 bases and 2 bases, with 5 bases remaining between them. Germline CDR1 is LNHDA and CDR2 is SQIVND (reference sequence). This CDR3 region has 13 residues. The CDR3 loop is CASSISLTDTQYF. In nucleotides, the CDR3 is TGTGCCAGTAGTATATCCCTCACAGATACGCAGTATTTT.

The chain carries TRBV2 and TRBJ2-7, with TRBD1 matching 7 bases. There are 13 residues in the CDR3. Germline trimming cut 7 bases from V and 3 bases from J; bases unmatched to any gene: 6. Per the germline V gene, CDR1 is SNHLY and CDR2 is FYNNEI. The DNA for the CDR3 is TGTGCCAGCACTTGGACAGGCAACTACGAGCAGTACTTC. Translating gives CASTWTGNYEQYF.

Turning to this clone: One end of the junction fails to match germline, which may point to a read error. V usage is TRBV7-2 and J usage is TRBJ1-2, with 11 positions matching TRBD1. This CDR3 region has 16 residues. CDR1 and CDR2 from the germline V gene are SGHTA and FQGNSA. The CDR3 sequence: CASSLGGTGGKYGNTF. The CDR3 coding sequence is TGTGCCAGCAGCTTAGGGGGGACAGGGGGAAAGTATGGCAACACCTTC.

The rearrangement uses TRBV9 and TRBJ2-7; 15 nucleotides agree with TRBD2. Germline V CDR1 and CDR2: SGDLS, YYNGEE. The CDR3 is 23 residues long. Trimming took 0 bases from V and 2 from J; bases not matched to a gene: 21. CDR3 amino acids: CASSVGGGAVSGLAGGRTYEQYF. The CDR3 DNA reads TGTGCCAGCAGCGTAGGTGGAGGGGCGGTTTCGGGACTAGCGGGGGGCCGAACCTACGAGCAGTACTTC.

This CDR3 is CASSPPSSETQYF. The CDR3 nucleotides are TGTGCCAGCTCACCACCGTCCTCCGAGACCCAGTACTTC. This chain uses TRBV18 with TRBJ2-5; D is undetermined. The CDR3 has 13 residues. From germline, CDR1 is KGHSH and CDR2 LQKENI. The V end lost 0 bases, the J end lost 5 bases, and 7 bases lay between the germline ends.

V and J are TRBV6-6 and TRBJ1-3; D unresolved. This CDR3 has 14 residues. V lost 2 bases to trimming and J lost 0 bases, with 5 bases between them. The germline gives CDR1 MNHNY, CDR2 SVGAGI (reference sequence). The DNA of the CDR3 is TGTGCCAGCAGTTACGGCAGCTCTGGAAACACCATATATTTT. It specifies CASSYGSSGNTIYF.

This clone is a singleton in its sample. The chain employs TRBV7-2 and TRBJ2-5; 7 nucleotides align to TRBD1. The CDR3 spans 14 residues. CDR1 is SGHTA, CDR2 FQGNSA, per germline. Trimming took 5 bases from V and 2 from J; bases not matched to a gene: 5. Here the CDR3 reads CASSRQGLQETQYF. The CDR3 coding sequence is TGTGCCAGCAGCCGACAGGGCCTGCAAGAGACCCAGTACTTC.

This clone was recorded a few times. V usage is TRBV5-1 and J usage is TRBJ1-2; 7 nucleotides agree with TRBD1. Trimming took 4 bases from V and 2 from J; bases not matched to a gene: 5. The CDR3 runs 14 residues. The germline V gene has CDR1 SGHRS and CDR2 YFSETQ. The CDR3 reads CASSPTGPNYGYTF. The CDR3 nucleotides are TGCGCCAGCAGCCCGACAGGGCCGAACTATGGCTACACCTTC. The complete variable domain, with remaining parts taken from reference TRBV5-1 and TRBJ1-2, reads KAGVTQTPRYLIKTRGQQVTLSCSPISGHRSVSWYQQTPGQGLQFLFEYFSETQRNKGNFPGRFSGRQFSNSRSEMNVSTLELGDSALYLCASSPTGPNYGYTFGSGTRLTVV.

This clone was counted a single time. This rearrangement joins TRBV5-1 to TRBJ1-5, with unresolved D. Germline CDR1 SGHRS, CDR2 YFSETQ. V gave up 5 bases and J gave up 2 bases, with 11 bases separating them. This CDR3 is built from 14 residues. The CDR3 loop is CASSRSGGNQPQHF. Written as DNA, the CDR3 is TGCGCCAGCAGTAGATCCGGGGGCAATCAGCCCCAGCATTTT.

The chain joins TRBV5-1 to TRBJ2-3; D is unclear. The CDR3 consists of 13 residues. Trimming left V 3 bases short and J 3 bases short, with 8 bases between. Germline V CDR1 and CDR2: SGHRS, YFSETQ. As DNA, the CDR3 is TGCGCCAGCAGCTACCTAGAGACAGATACGCAGTATTTT. This sequence encodes CASSYLETDTQYF.

The CDR3 region has the DNA TGTGCCAGTAGTATAGCCAGACAGGACGCTGAAGCTTTCTTT. This codes for CASSIARQDAEAFF. The chain employs TRBV19 and TRBJ1-1, with D perhaps matching TRBD1 (6 bases). The germline V gene encodes CDR1 LNHDA and CDR2 SQIVND (reference sequence). The CDR3 is 14 residues long. V lost 1 base, J lost 6 bases, and 12 bases lay in between.

This chain links TRBV7-9 with TRBJ1-1; the D gene is possibly TRBD1 (5 bases). V lost 7 bases to trimming and J lost 0 bases, with 21 bases between them. The CDR3 extends over 17 amino acids. Germline V lookup: CDR1 SEHNR, CDR2 FQNEAQ (reference sequence). The CDR3 sequence: CASIPRGADVMNTEAFF. In DNA, the CDR3 is TGTGCCAGCATCCCAAGGGGTGCAGACGTAATGAACACTGAAGCTTTCTTT. The whole variable domain, remainder taken from reference TRBV7-9 and TRBJ1-1, is DTGVSQNPRHKITKRGQNVTFRCDPISEHNRLYWYRQTLGQGPEFLTYFQNEAQLEKSRLLSDRFSAERPKGSFSTLEIQRTEQGDSAMYLCASIPRGADVMNTEAFFGQGTRLTVV.

The CDR3 DNA reads TGTGCCAGCAGCCCTAAGCGGTCCCAAGAGACCCAGTACTTC. Encoded protein: CASSPKRSQETQYF. The chain uses TRBV7-8 and TRBJ2-5; TRBD2 is a possible D gene (5 bases). Trimming removed 5 bases from V and 1 base from J, with 11 bases in between. There are 14 residues in the CDR3. Germline V gene lookup returns CDR1 SGHVS and CDR2 FQNEAQ.

This clone was found a few times. The genes are TRBV5-4 and TRBJ2-7, with 10 positions matching TRBD1. V lost 3 bases to trimming and J lost 5 bases; unmatched junction nucleotides: 8. There are 15 residues in the CDR3. CDR1 is SGHNT, CDR2 YYREEE, per germline (reference sequence). The CDR3 protein is CASSSGDRGPHEQYF. The CDR3 DNA is TGTGCCAGCAGCTCCGGGGACAGGGGACCCCACGAGCAGTACTTC.

The chain carries TRBV4-3 and TRBJ2-3, with 10 bases identical to TRBD2. Germline trimming cut 2 bases from V and 6 bases from J; bases unmatched to any gene: 8. Per the germline V gene, CDR1 is LGHNA and CDR2 is YSLEER. The CDR3 loop spans 16 amino acids. CDR3 nucleotides: TGCGCCAGCAGCCAATTTAGCGGGGGGATTGGGGATACGCAGTATTTT. Its protein product is CASSQFSGGIGDTQYF.

V and J are TRBV4-3 and TRBJ1-2; D is unresolved. The CDR3 has 14 residues. Trimming pared 1 base from V and 4 bases from J, leaving 10 bases between. CDR1 is LGHNA and CDR2 is YSLEER in the germline V gene. CDR3 nucleotide sequence: TGCGCCAGCAGCCAAGGGCACAGTCTCTATGGCTACACCTTC. It encodes CASSQGHSLYGYTF.

This clone was seen a handful of times. The rearrangement joins TRBV5-1 to TRBJ1-2, with TRBD1 identical over 9 bases. The CDR3 extends over 14 amino acids. Germline V gene lookup returns CDR1 SGHRS and CDR2 YFSETQ. The V gene end was trimmed by 0 bases and the J gene end by 6 bases; junction bases not matched to a gene: 3. CDR3 protein: CASSLERDRDGYTF. The CDR3 nucleotides read TGCGCCAGCAGCTTGGAGCGGGACAGGGATGGCTACACCTTC.

The rearrangement joins TRBV9 to TRBJ1-3; 7 bases are a match to TRBD1. From germline, CDR1 is SGDLS and CDR2 YYNGEE. With 4 bases clipped from V and 3 bases from J, the junction kept 7 bases outside the gene matches. This CDR3 region has 15 residues. The DNA for the CDR3 is TGTGCCAGCAGCCCCTTGACAGGGTTTGGAAACACCATATATTTT. This encodes CASSPLTGFGNTIYF.

V usage is TRBV21-1 and J usage is TRBJ1-1; the table names TRBD1, a call not compared with the DNA. TRBV21-1 is given as a pseudogene. The CDR3 is made up of 16 amino acids. The DNA for the CDR3 is TGTGCCAGCCATGGCCATAAAAACAGGGGTAACACTGAAGCTTTCTTT. Translated, it gives CASHGHKNRGNTEAFF.

The chain joins TRBV14 to TRBJ2-1; 11 bases line up with TRBD2. Germline CDR1 reads SGHDN; CDR2 reads FVKESK. This CDR3 is 14 amino acids long. The V and J ends lost 5 bases and 9 bases, in that order; junction bases with no gene match: 6. CDR3 sequence reads: CASSVLAGVSEQFF. The CDR3 DNA is TGTGCCAGCAGCGTACTAGCGGGAGTGAGTGAGCAGTTCTTC.

The chain links TRBV7-5 to TRBJ1-1; the table calls TRBD1, which could not be checked here. TRBV7-5 has pseudogene status. The CDR3 sequence is 16 residues long. The CDR3 DNA reads as TGTGTCAGAAGCGGATACAGGACAGGAGGCTGGACTGAAGCTTTCTTT. This sequence encodes CVRSGYRTGGWTEAFF.

V usage is TRBV10-1 and J usage is TRBJ2-2, with D possibly being TRBD1 (5 bases). This CDR3 is 13 amino acids long. The germline V gene encodes CDR1 WNHNN and CDR2 SYGVQD (reference sequence). Trimming shortened V by 6 bases and J by 2 bases, and 7 bases separated the two germline ends. The CDR3 protein is CASRDTNTGELFF. The CDR3 nucleotides are TGCGCCAGCAGGGACACCAACACCGGGGAGCTGTTTTTT.

This rearrangement joins TRBV10-3 to TRBJ2-7, with a tentative D call TRBD1 (6 bases). The CDR3 has 13 amino acids. The V end was cut by 10 bases, the J end by 2 bases, with 15 bases between. From germline, CDR1 is ENHRY and CDR2 SYGVKD. For the CDR3, the DNA is TGTGCCACCAAGGACAGTGAAACCTACGAGCAGTACTTC. It codes for CATKDSETYEQYF.

The CDR3 sequence is CASSQMYGQGAHGYTF. CDR3 in DNA: TGTGCCAGCAGCCAGATGTACGGCCAGGGGGCCCATGGCTACACCTTC. The chain joins TRBV5-4 to TRBJ1-2; 8 positions match TRBD1. Germline V CDR1 and CDR2: SGHNT, YYREEE (reference sequence). V shed 4 bases and J 6 bases; nucleotides not matched to a gene: 14. This CDR3 spans 16 amino acids.

The V and J genes are TRBV18 and TRBJ2-3, with 7 bases that match TRBD2. CDR1 is KGHSH and CDR2 is LQKENI in the germline V gene. Losses at the gene ends were 3 bases for V and 2 bases for J; bases not matched to a gene: 2. The CDR3 is 14 amino acids. The CDR3 DNA follows: TGTGCCAGCTCACCGAGCGGGGCCACAGATACGCAGTATTTT. Translated: CASSPSGATDTQYF.

The rearrangement joins TRBV10-3 to TRBJ1-1; maybe TRBD1 (6 bases). Germline CDR1 ENHRY, CDR2 SYGVKD. The V gene lost 0 bases and the J gene lost 0 bases, with 11 bases spanning the gap. CDR3 length: 16 amino acids. CDR3 protein: CAISESSGGLNTEAFF. The CDR3 coding sequence is TGTGCCATCAGTGAGTCGTCGGGGGGGCTGAACACTGAAGCTTTCTTT.

V usage is TRBV6-6 and J usage is TRBJ2-3; tentatively, D is TRBD2 (7 bases). The length of the CDR3 is 14 residues. Germline lookup yields CDR1 MNHNY and CDR2 SVGAGI (reference sequence). V dropped 7 bases and J dropped 4 bases, with 15 bases sitting between them. The CDR3 protein is CASTEGGASDTQYF. The CDR3 region has the DNA TGTGCCAGCACCGAGGGGGGGGCGTCAGATACGCAGTATTTT.